Given below is one T cell receptor beta chain in context. Its cognate antigen is unknown. Libraries of TCR beta came from quantitative 5'-RACE with molecular barcodes. MiXCR was run by TCRdb on the 5' RACE reads, yielding one entry per CDR3 protein. The sample yields roughly 40,000 distinct CDR3 sequences, 15% to 20% seen once. This sample was included in a study of CD8 T cells in ankylosing spondylitis. Study observations and caveats: The study identified a TCR beta motif of under ten highly homologous variants that appeared characteristic of ankylosing spondylitis blood. Clones linked to disease were reported to show significant enrichment in matched ankylosing spondylitis synovial fluid. Disease-linked clones had a CD8+ phenotype and relatively low frequency in peripheral blood.

Trimming removed 3 bases from V and 10 bases from J, with 11 bases in between. The germline gives CDR1 SGHRS, CDR2 YFSETQ. The CDR3 runs to 12 residues. Sequencing used blood. V usage is TRBV5-1 and J usage is TRBJ2-1; D call uncertain. The receptor was isolated from a male donor with ankylosing spondylitis or in good health (not recorded which). The CDR3 nucleotides are TGCGCCAGCAGCTACACGGCTACCGAGCAGTTCTTC. Translated, it gives CASSYTATEQFF. The full variable domain, rest sourced from reference TRBV5-1 and TRBJ2-1, is KAGVTQTPRYLIKTRGQQVTLSCSPISGHRSVSWYQQTPGQGLQFLFEYFSETQRNKGNFPGRFSGRQFSNSRSEMNVSTLELGDSALYLCASSYTATEQFFGPGTRLTVL.